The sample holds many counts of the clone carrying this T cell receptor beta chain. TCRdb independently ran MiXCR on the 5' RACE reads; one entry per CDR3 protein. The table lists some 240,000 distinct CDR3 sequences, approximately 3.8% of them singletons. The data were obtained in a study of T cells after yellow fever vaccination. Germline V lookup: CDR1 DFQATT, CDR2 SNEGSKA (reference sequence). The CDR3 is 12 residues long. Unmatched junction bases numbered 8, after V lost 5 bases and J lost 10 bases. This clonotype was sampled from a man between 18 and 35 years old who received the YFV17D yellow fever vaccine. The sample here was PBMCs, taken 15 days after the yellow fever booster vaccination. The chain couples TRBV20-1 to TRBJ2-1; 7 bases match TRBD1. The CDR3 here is CSASQGVREQFF. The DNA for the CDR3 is TGCAGTGCTTCCCAGGGGGTTAGGGAGCAGTTCTTC.